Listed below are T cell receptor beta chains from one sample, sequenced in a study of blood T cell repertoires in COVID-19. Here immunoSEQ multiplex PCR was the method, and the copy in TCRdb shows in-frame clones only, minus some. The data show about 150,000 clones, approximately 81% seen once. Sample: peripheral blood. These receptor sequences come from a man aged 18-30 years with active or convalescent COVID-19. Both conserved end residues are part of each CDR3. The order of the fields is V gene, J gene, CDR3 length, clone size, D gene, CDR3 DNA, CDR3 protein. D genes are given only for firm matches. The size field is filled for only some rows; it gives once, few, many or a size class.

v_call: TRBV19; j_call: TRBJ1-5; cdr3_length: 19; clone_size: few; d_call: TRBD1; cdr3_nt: TGTGCCAGTAGTCCTCGGACAGGCGCACTGGGATATAGCAATCAGCCCCAGCATTTT; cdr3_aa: CASSPRTGALGYSNQPQHF
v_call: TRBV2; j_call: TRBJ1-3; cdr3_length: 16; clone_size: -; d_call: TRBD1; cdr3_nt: TGTGCCAGCACCAGGACAGGGGGCCGCTCTGGAAACACCATATATTTT; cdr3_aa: CASTRTGGRSGNTIYF
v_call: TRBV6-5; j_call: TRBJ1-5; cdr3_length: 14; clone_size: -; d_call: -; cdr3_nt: TGTGCCAGCAGCAGGACATTTAGCAATCAGCCCCAGCATTTT; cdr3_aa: CASSRTFSNQPQHF
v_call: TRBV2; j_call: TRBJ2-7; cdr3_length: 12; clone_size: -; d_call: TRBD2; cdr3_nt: TGTGCCAGCAGAGCGGGGCCCCTAGAGCAGTACTTC; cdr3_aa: CASRAGPLEQYF
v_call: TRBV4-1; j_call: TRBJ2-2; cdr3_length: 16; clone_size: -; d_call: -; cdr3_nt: TGCGCCAGCAGCCAATTCGGGGGAGTGGCCACCGGGGAGCTGTTTTTT; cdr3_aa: CASSQFGGVATGELFF
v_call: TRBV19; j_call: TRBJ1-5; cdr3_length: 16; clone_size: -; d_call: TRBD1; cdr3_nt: TGTGCCAGTAGTATCTTGGGACAGGGCGCTGATCAGCCCCAGCATTTT; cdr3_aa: CASSILGQGADQPQHF
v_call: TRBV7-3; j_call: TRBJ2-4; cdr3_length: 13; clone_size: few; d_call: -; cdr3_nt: TGTGCCAGCAGCTTATCTGGACAATACATTCAGTACTTC; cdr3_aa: CASSLSGQYIQYF
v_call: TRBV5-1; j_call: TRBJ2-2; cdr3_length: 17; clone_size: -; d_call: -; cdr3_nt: TGCGCCAGCAGCTCTTCCCAAGGCTACCGAGGCACCGGGGAGCTGTTTTTT; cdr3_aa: CASSSSQGYRGTGELFF
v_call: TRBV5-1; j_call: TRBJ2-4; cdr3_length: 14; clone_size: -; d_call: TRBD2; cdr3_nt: TGCGCCAGCAGCTCGACTAGCGGGGAAAACATTCAGTACTTC; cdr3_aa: CASSSTSGENIQYF
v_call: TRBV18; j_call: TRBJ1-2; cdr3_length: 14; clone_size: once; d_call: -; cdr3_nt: TGTGCCAGCTCACCGCTCCAGAGGGTGCTGGAGGGCACCTTC; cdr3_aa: CASSPLQRVLEGTF
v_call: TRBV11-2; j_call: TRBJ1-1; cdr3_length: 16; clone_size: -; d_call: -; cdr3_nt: TGTGCCAGCAGCTTAGAGGCTTACCGCATGAACACTGAAGCTTTCTTT; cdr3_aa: CASSLEAYRMNTEAFF
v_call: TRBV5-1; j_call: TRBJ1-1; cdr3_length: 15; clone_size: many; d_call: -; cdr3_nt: TGCGCCAGCAGCCATCGGACAAGGATGAACACTGAAGCTTTCTTT; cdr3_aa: CASSHRTRMNTEAFF
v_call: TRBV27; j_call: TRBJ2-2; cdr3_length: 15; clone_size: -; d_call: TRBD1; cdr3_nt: TGTGCCAGCAGTTTCGGGACAGGGGGCACCGGGGAGCTGTTTTTT; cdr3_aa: CASSFGTGGTGELFF
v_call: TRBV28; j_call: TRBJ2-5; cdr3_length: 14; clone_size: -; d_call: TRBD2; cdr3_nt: TGTGCCAGCAGCCCAGCGGGGGGGACAGAGACCCAGTACTTC; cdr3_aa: CASSPAGGTETQYF
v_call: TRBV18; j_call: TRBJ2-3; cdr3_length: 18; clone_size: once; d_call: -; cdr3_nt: TGTGCCAGCTCACCACCCCCCTACGGGGTAGGGAGGACAGATACGCAGTATTTT; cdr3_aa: CASSPPPYGVGRTDTQYF
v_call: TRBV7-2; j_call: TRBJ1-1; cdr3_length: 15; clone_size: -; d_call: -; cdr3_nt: TGTGCCAGCATCCTTACCTCCTACTCTAACACTGAAGCTTTCTTT; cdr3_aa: CASILTSYSNTEAFF
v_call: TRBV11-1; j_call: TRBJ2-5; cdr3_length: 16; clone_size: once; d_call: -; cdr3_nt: TGTGCCAGCAGCTTCGGGGGGCGCGGTTACCAAGAGACCCAGTACTTC; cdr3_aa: CASSFGGRGYQETQYF
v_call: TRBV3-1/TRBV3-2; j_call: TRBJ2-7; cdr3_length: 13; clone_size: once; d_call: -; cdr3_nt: TGTGCCAGCAGCCAGTTACGGAGCTACGAGCAGTACTTC; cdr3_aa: CASSQLRSYEQYF
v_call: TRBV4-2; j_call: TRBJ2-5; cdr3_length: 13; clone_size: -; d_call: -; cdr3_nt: TGTGCCAGCAGCCAAAACAGGCTAGAGACCCAGTACTTC; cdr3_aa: CASSQNRLETQYF
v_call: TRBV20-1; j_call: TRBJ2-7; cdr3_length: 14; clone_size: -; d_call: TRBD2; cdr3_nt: TGCAGTGCTAGTTTAGCGGGAGGACGCTACGAGCAGTACTTC; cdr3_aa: CSASLAGGRYEQYF
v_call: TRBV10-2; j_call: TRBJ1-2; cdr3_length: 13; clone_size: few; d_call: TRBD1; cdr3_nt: TGCGCCAGCACCGGGACAGGGGACTATGGCTACACCTTC; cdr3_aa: CASTGTGDYGYTF
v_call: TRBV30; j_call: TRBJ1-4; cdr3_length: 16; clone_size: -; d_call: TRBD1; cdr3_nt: TGTGCCTGGAGTGGACCGGGACAGGGACTACATGAAAAACTGTTTTTT; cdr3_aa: CAWSGPGQGLHEKLFF
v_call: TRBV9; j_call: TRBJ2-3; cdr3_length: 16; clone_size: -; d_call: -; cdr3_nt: TGTGCCAGCAGCGTAGGCCCGGACACCAGCACAGATACGCAGTATTTT; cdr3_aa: CASSVGPDTSTDTQYF
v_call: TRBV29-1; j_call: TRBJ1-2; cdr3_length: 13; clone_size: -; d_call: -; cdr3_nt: TGCAGCGTTTCCCTACCGAGTAACTATGGCTACACCTTC; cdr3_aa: CSVSLPSNYGYTF
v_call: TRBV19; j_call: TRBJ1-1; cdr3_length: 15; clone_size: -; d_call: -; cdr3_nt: TGTGCCAGTAGTATTCGACGGGAGATAAACACTGAAGCTTTCTTT; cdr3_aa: CASSIRREINTEAFF
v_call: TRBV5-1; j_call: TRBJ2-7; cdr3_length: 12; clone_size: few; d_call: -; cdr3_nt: TGCGCCAGCAGTTTGACAGACTACGAGCAGTACTTC; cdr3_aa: CASSLTDYEQYF
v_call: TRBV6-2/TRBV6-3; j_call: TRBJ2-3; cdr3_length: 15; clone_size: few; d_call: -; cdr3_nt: TGTGCCAGCAGTAGTGACAGGAAATTCACAGATACGCAGTATTTT; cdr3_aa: CASSSDRKFTDTQYF
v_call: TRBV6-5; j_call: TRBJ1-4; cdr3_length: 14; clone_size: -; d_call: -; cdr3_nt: TGTGCCAGCAGTTGGGGGGGGTATGGGGAAAAACTGTTTTTT; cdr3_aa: CASSWGGYGEKLFF
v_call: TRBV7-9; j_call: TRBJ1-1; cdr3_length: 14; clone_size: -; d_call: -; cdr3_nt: TGTGCCAGCAGCTTACTTGCCAGAAACACTGAAGCTTTCTTT; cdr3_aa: CASSLLARNTEAFF
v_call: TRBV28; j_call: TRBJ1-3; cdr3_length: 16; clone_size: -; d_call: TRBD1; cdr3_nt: TGTGCCAGCAGTTCGACAGGGGCCCTCTCTGGAAACACCATATATTTT; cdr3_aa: CASSSTGALSGNTIYF
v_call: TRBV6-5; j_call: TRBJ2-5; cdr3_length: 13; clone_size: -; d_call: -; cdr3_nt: TGTGCCAGCAGTCCTGGCCATTTTAAGACCCAGTACTTC; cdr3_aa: CASSPGHFKTQYF
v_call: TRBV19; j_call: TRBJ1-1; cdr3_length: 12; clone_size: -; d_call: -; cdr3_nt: TGTGCCAGTAGTATAGGACACGTTGAAGCTTTCTTT; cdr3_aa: CASSIGHVEAFF
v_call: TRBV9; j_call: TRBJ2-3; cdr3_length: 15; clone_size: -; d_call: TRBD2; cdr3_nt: TGTGCCAGCAGCTTTCGGGGGGATGTAACAGATACGCAGTATTTT; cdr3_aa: CASSFRGDVTDTQYF
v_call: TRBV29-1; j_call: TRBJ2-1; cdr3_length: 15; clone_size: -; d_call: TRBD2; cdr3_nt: TGCAGCGCTAGATTAGCGGGAGGCTGGTACAATGAGCAGTTCTTC; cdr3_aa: CSARLAGGWYNEQFF
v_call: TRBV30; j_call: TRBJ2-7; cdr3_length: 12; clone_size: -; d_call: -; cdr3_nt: TGTGCCTGGAGCAAATCGACGGGGGAGCAGTACTTC; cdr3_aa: CAWSKSTGEQYF
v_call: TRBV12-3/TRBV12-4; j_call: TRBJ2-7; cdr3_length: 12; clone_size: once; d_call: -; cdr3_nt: TGTGCCAGCAGTGCGACAGTCCACGAGCAGTACTTC; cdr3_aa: CASSATVHEQYF
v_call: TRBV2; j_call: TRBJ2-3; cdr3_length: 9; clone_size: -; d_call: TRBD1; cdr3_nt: TGTGCCAGCGGACAGGGGCAGTATTTT; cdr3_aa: CASGQGQYF
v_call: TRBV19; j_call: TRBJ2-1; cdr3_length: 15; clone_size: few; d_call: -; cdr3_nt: TGTGCCAGTACCCTTAGACCAGGGGCCTACAATGAGCAGTTCTTC; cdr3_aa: CASTLRPGAYNEQFF
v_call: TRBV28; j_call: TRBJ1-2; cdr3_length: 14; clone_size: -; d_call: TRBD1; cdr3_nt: TGTGCCAGCAGCCTAGTCGACAGGGTCTATGGCTACACCTTC; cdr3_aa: CASSLVDRVYGYTF
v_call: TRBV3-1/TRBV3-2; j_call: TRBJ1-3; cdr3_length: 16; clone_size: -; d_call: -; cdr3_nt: TGTGCCAGCAGCCCCTACAGTTTATCCTCTGGAAACACCATATATTTT; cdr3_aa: CASSPYSLSSGNTIYF
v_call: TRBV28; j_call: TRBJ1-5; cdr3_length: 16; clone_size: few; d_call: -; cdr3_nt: TGTGCCAGCAGTAAGTTAGCACGGTTGAGTAATCAGCCCCAGCATTTT; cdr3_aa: CASSKLARLSNQPQHF
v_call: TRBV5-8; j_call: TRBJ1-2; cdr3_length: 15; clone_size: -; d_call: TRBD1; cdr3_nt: TGTGCCAGCAGCTTGTGGGACAGCCGGCTCTATGGCTACACCTTC; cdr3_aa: CASSLWDSRLYGYTF
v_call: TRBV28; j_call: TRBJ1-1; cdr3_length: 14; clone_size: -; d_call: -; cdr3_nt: TGTGCCAGCAGTTTAGCAGGGGAGTACACTGAAGCTTTCTTT; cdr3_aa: CASSLAGEYTEAFF
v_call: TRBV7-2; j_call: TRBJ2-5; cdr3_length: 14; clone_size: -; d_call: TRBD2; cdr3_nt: TGTGCCAGCAGCCTTAGCGGGAATGGGGAGACCCAGTACTTC; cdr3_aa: CASSLSGNGETQYF
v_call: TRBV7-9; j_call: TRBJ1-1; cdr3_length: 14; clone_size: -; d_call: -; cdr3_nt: TGTGCCAGCAGCCGCGGGATTGTTGGCACTGAAGCTTTCTTT; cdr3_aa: CASSRGIVGTEAFF
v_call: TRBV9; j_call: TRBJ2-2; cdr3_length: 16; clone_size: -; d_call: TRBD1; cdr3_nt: TGTGCCAGCAGCTTACAGGGACAGTTAGTCACCGGGGAGCTGTTTTTT; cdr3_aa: CASSLQGQLVTGELFF
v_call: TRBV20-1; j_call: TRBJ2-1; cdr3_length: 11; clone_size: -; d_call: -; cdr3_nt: TGCAGTGCTGCCTTAGACAATGAGCAGTTCTTC; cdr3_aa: CSAALDNEQFF
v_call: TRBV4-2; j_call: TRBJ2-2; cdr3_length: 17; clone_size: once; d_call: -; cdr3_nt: TGTGCCAGCAGCCAAAAGGGACTCGCTATAAACACCGGGGAGCTGTTTTTT; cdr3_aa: CASSQKGLAINTGELFF
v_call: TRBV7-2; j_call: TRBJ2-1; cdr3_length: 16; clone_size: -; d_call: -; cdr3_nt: TGTGCCAGCAGCTCCGCGTTGGGGGGGCTCGCCAATGAGCAGTTCTTC; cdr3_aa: CASSSALGGLANEQFF
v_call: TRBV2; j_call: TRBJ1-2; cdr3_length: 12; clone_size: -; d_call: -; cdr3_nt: TGTGCCAGCAGGGGGGGGGAGTATGGCTACACCTTC; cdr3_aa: CASRGGEYGYTF
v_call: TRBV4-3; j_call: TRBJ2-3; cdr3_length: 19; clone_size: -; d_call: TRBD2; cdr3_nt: TGCGCCAGCAGCCAAGATTGGGGAAGCGCGGGAGGGAGGACAGATACGCAGTATTTT; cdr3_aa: CASSQDWGSAGGRTDTQYF
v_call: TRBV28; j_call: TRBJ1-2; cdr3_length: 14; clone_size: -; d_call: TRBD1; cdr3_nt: TGTGCCAGCAGCCCGACAGGGCTAAACTATGGCTACACCTTC; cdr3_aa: CASSPTGLNYGYTF
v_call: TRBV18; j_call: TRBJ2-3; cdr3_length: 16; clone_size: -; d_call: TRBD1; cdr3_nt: TGTGCCAGCTCGTTCGCCGGGACAGGCTCTACGGATACGCAGTATTTT; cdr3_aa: CASSFAGTGSTDTQYF